This is a list of T cell receptor beta chains from one sample in a study of OX40 agonist ivuxolimab in advanced cancers. Method: immunoSEQ multiplex PCR; TCRdb's copy keeps in-frame clones and lacks some. The sample has 10,000 or so clones, 65% to 85% seen once. Material: CD4+ or CD8+ T cells sorted from blood, obtained in a trial of the OX40 agonist ivuxolimab. All receptors derive from an adult with an advanced solid tumor such as melanoma, head and neck, liver or kidney cancer. CDR3s include the opening cysteine and the closing phenylalanine or tryptophan. A D gene is named only where the DNA matches it firmly. Clone size is stated in some rows and not others, as once, few, many or a class when expanded.

few,.,TRBV7-9,TRBJ2-7,TGTGCCAGCAGCTCACTCCGACAGGGACTCTCCTACGAGCAGTACTTC,CASSSLRQGLSYEQYF
.,TRBD2,TRBV7-6,TRBJ2-2,TGTGCCAGCAGCCCTCGGACTAGCTCCTCCGGGGAGCTGTTTTTT,CASSPRTSSSGELFF
once,TRBD2,TRBV11-2,TRBJ2-3,TGTGCCAGCACTCCCGGGTGGACTAGCGAACACACAGATACGCAGTATTTT,CASTPGWTSEHTDTQYF
.,TRBD1,TRBV5-5,TRBJ1-2,TGTGCCAGCAGCTCAGGGGGGTCCGGCTACACCTTC,CASSSGGSGYTF
.,TRBD1,TRBV28,TRBJ2-7,TGTGCCAGCACTGCAGGGGGCGAGCAGTACTTC,CASTAGGEQYF
.,TRBD1,TRBV19,TRBJ1-1,TGTGCCAGTAGACCGGACAGGGTGAGTGAAGCTTTCTTT,CASRPDRVSEAFF
.,.,TRBV4-1,TRBJ2-1,TGCGCCAGCAGCCGCCGGGACGGTCAGTACAATGAGCAGTTCTTC,CASSRRDGQYNEQFF
.,TRBD2,TRBV5-4,TRBJ2-1,TGTGCCAGCAGCTTGATAACTAGCGGGACTCTCGTGAATGAGCAGTTCTTC,CASSLITSGTLVNEQFF
.,TRBD2,TRBV7-8,TRBJ2-7,TGTGCCAGCAGCTTGACTAGCGGGGGAGGGGTGCAGTACTTC,CASSLTSGGGVQYF
.,.,TRBV4-1,TRBJ1-2,TGCGCCAGCAGCCATGCTGGACGCTCGGAGGTATATGGCTACACCTTC,CASSHAGRSEVYGYTF
once,.,TRBV11-2,TRBJ2-7,TGTGCCAGCAGCTTAGGAGTTACCTACGAGCAGTACTTC,CASSLGVTYEQYF
.,.,TRBV12-5,TRBJ1-1,TGTGCTAGTGGTTTGGTTACCACGGTGAACACTGAAGCTTTCTTT,CASGLVTTVNTEAFF
.,TRBD1,TRBV11-2,TRBJ2-7,TGTGCCAGCAGCATACGGACAGGGGGCTCCTACGAGCAGTACTTC,CASSIRTGGSYEQYF
.,.,TRBV6-5,TRBJ2-7,TGTGCCATCCAAAAGGGGACAAGCTACGAGCAGTACTTC,CAIQKGTSYEQYF
.,.,TRBV6-6,TRBJ1-1,TGTGCCAGCAGTTTGGGGCAGGGTACTGAAGCTTTCTTT,CASSLGQGTEAFF
.,TRBD2,TRBV9,TRBJ2-3,TGTGCCAGCAGCGTAGCAAGCGGGGGGGGTCAAGATACGCAGTATTTT,CASSVASGGGQDTQYF
few,.,TRBV6-1,TRBJ2-3,TGTGCCAGCAGTGAACCGATGCGGGGACGGGATACGCAGTATTTT,CASSEPMRGRDTQYF
.,.,TRBV6-6,TRBJ2-5,TGTGCCAGCAGTGCCACGTACAGGGTCCAAGAGACCCAGTACTTC,CASSATYRVQETQYF
.,.,TRBV30,TRBJ2-7,TGTGCCTGGAAGGGCCTGACCTACGAGCAGTACTTC,CAWKGLTYEQYF
.,TRBD1,TRBV7-6,TRBJ1-6,TGTGCCAGCAGCTCGGACAGGGGGCTTTCACCCCTCCACTTT,CASSSDRGLSPLHF
.,.,TRBV19,TRBJ1-1,TGTGCCAGTAGTATAGCGGACACTGAAGCTTTCTTT,CASSIADTEAFF
.,.,TRBV4-1,TRBJ2-5,TGCGCCAGCAGCCAAGACCCCCTAGGAAGAGAGACCCAGTACTTC,CASSQDPLGRETQYF
.,.,TRBV27,TRBJ1-1,TGTGCCAGCAGCCGGAGTGGCACTGAAGCTTTCTTT,CASSRSGTEAFF
.,TRBD2,TRBV30,TRBJ2-1,TGTGCCTGGAGTGTCGGACTAGCGGCTTACAATGAGCAGTTCTTC,CAWSVGLAAYNEQFF
.,.,TRBV7-2,TRBJ1-1,TGTGCCAGCAGCTTACAGGGAGGTGACACTGAAGCTTTCTTT,CASSLQGGDTEAFF
.,.,TRBV30,TRBJ2-5,TGTGCCTGGAGTCCCGGTGTCTTTGGGGAGACCCAGTACTTC,CAWSPGVFGETQYF